The sample holds many counts of the clone carrying this TCR beta chain. Its antigen is unknown. These data originate in a study of T cells in Graves' hyperthyroidism and ophthalmopathy. The V gene end was trimmed by 4 bases and the J gene end by 7 bases; junction bases not matched to a gene: 13. Germline loops: CDR1 DFQATT, CDR2 SNEGSKA (reference sequence). This CDR3 spans 15 amino acids. Points from the study as a whole: Blood also held most thyroid clonotypes expanded beyond 0.001.

Researchers took RNA transcripts and amplified the TCR beta CDR3 regions from them. HTBI primers drove first-round RT-PCR of the TCR CDR3. TCRdb ran MiXCR on the multiplex PCR reads and lists one entry per CDR3 protein. The table shows over 350,000 distinct CDR3 sequences, with about 15% occurring only once. The J gene is TRBJ2-7, the V gene TRBV20-1; 10 nucleotides line up with TRBD1. This receptor was identified in a man aged 18 to 30 with Graves' ophthalmopathy. Sequencing input: blood. CDR3: CSATPPGTGAKEQYF. In DNA, the CDR3 is TGCAGTGCTACTCCCCCCGGGACAGGGGCTAAGGAGCAGTACTTC.